Listed below are T cell receptor beta chains from one sample, sequenced in a study of shared clonotypes between healthy human individuals. The table came from immunoSEQ multiplex PCR; TCRdb's copy has only in-frame clones and leaves some out. The sample shows roughly 1 million clones, approximately 70% of them seen only once. Sequenced input: memory CD4+ T cells sorted from blood. Every receptor here comes from a man between 18 and 29 years old in good health. Each CDR3 is given with its conserved first and last residue. Each record gives: J gene, clone size, D gene, V gene, CDR3 DNA, CDR3 protein. A D gene is named only where the DNA matches it firmly. Size is stated for part of the rows, as once, few or many counts, or as a class when the clone is expanded.

>TRBJ2-2|once|-|TRBV23-1
TGCGCCCCATCGTCGGGGCAGAACACCGGGGAGCTGTTTTTT
CAPSSGQNTGELFF
>TRBJ2-7|few|TRBD1|TRBV18
TGTGCCAGCTCACCAGATGGCCAGGGGGCGTACGAGCAGTACTTC
CASSPDGQGAYEQYF
>TRBJ1-1|once|TRBD1|TRBV29-1
TGCAGCGTTGAAGGGGCAGGGGGTTTTAATACTGAAGCTTTCTTT
CSVEGAGGFNTEAFF
>TRBJ2-5|few|TRBD1|TRBV5-4
TGTGCCAGCAGCTTGGGGGACAGGGGGCAAGAGACCCAGTACTTC
CASSLGDRGQETQYF
>TRBJ1-6|many|-|TRBV5-1
TGCGCCAGCAGCTTCACAGGTCAGACAAGGTCCTATAATTCACCCCTCCACTTT
CASSFTGQTRSYNSPLHF
>TRBJ2-7|-|TRBD1|TRBV6-1
TGTGCCAGCAGTGAAAATCCGACAGGGAAAAACGAGCAGTACTTC
CASSENPTGKNEQYF
>TRBJ2-6|once|TRBD1|TRBV18
TGTGCCAGCTCACGGGACAGGTCTGGGGCCAACGTCCTGACTTTC
CASSRDRSGANVLTF
>TRBJ2-3|-|TRBD2|TRBV28
TGTGCCAGCAGTTTACTCAGCGGGGGGGCCACAGATACGCAGTATTTT
CASSLLSGGATDTQYF
>TRBJ1-3|-|TRBD1|TRBV6-5
TGTGCCAGCCGACAGGGGTCTGGAAACACCATATATTTT
CASRQGSGNTIYF
>TRBJ1-3|-|TRBD1|TRBV9
TGTGCCAGCAGCGCGCGGACAGGGGGCTTGACGGGAAACACCATATATTTT
CASSARTGGLTGNTIYF
>TRBJ2-3|-|-|TRBV15
TGTGCCACCAGCCCAGGTGGCAGGGGAATCACGGATACGCAGTATTTT
CATSPGGRGITDTQYF
>TRBJ2-7|-|TRBD1|TRBV15
TGTGCCACCAGCTATAGGACAGGGGCCTACGAGCAGTACTTC
CATSYRTGAYEQYF
>TRBJ2-5|once|-|TRBV7-2
TGTGCCAGCAGCGGCCGGGTTTCAGGAGAGACCCAGTACTTC
CASSGRVSGETQYF
>TRBJ2-5|-|TRBD1|TRBV30
TGTGCCTGGGCTAGGGACAGGCTATTGAAGGGGACCCAGTACTTC
CAWARDRLLKGTQYF
>TRBJ2-1|-|TRBD2|TRBV9
TGTGCCAGCAGCGTTTCCTCCGGGACTAGCTTTTACAATGAGCAGTTCTTC
CASSVSSGTSFYNEQFF
>TRBJ2-1|once|TRBD2|TRBV2
TGTGCCAGCAGTCCGGGACTAGCGGTTGTCTCCTACAATGAGCAGTTCTTC
CASSPGLAVVSYNEQFF